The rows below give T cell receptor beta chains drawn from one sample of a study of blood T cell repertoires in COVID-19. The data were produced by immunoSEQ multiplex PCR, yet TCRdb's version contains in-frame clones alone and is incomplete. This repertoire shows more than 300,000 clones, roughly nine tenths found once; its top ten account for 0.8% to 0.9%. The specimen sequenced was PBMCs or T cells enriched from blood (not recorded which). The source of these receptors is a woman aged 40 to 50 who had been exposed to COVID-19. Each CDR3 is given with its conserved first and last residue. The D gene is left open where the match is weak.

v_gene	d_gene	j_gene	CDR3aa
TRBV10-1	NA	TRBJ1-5	CASSESRDQPQHF
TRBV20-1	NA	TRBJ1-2	CSASTDYGYTF
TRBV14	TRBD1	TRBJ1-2	CASSPHRSTGYTF
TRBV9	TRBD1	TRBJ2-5	CASSVEGRGKETQYF
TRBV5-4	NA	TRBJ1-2	CASSFVDPGAGGYTF
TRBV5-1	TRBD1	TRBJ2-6	CASTLRTGVSGANVLTF
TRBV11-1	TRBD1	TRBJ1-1	CASSSGGAVTEAFF
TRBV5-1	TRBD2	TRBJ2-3	CASAKAGGTDTQYF
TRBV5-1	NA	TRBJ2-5	CASSPRYQETQYF
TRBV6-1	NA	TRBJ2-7	CASSEALGQRNYEQYF
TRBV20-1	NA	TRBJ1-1	CSARGTAEAFF
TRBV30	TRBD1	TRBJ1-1	CAWSGVAPGQGNTEAFF
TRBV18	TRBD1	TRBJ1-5	CASSRGQINQPQHF
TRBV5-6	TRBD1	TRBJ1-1	CASSLVWDRVNTEAFF
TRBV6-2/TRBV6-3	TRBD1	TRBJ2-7	CASSLLGTGSYEQYF
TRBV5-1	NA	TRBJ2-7	CASSLSSGYRSEQYF
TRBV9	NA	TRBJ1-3	CASSVDPERWGNTIYF
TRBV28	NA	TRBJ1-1	CASSFLVRNTEAFF
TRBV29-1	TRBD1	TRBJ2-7	CSVIQQGGGYEQYF
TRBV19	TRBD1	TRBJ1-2	CASSIGTLTGALTSYGYTF
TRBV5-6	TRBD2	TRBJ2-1	CASSLVQEREGYEQFF
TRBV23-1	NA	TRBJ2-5	CASRTRVPEPQYF
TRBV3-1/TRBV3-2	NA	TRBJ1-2	CAHYTGNYGYTF
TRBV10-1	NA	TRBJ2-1	CASSGPLGEFF
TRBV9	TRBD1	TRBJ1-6	CASGQGGSYNSPLHF
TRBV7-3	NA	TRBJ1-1	CASSSPGGEAFF
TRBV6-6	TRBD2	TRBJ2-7	CATYPTSGEKQYF
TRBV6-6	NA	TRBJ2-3	CASSRLKTGPSEFNGDTQYF
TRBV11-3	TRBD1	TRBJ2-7	CASSARDRGINEQYF
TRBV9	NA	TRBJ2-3	CASSVEPIGTDTQYF
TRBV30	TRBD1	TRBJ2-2	CAWRGGTGVTGELFF
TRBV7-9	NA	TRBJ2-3	CASSLALVDTQYF
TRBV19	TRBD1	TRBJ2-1	CASSIVAGTGRTSYNEQFF
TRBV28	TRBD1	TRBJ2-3	CASRAGGRTDTQYF
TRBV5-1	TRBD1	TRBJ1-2	CASTNGQGVGYTF
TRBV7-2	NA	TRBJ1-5	CASSLEDRFRIQPQHF
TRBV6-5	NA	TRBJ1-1	CASSKLGFTEAFF
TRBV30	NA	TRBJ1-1	CAFGWAANTEAFF
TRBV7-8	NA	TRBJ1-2	CASSLATGGDGYTF
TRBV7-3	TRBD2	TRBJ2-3	CASSLRASGGRTDTQYF
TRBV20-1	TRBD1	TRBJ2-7	CSADRGAEQYF
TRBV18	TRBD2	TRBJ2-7	CASSLKRERYEQYF
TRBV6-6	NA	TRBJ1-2	CASSHGTRGYTF
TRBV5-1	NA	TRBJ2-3	CASSSQVNTDTQYF
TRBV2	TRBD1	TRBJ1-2	CASRAGTVLRDTF
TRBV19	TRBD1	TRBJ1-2	CASTPGQGVRGYTF
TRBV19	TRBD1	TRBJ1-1	CASSIKTGGVDTEAFF
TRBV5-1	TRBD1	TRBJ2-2	CASSLGAGTVNTGELFF
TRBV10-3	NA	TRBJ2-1	CAISEGLEDNEQFF
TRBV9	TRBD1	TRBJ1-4	CASSWDTGGKLFF
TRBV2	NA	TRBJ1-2	CASSRDRFEGYTF
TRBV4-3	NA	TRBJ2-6	CASSQDQSVSGANVLTF
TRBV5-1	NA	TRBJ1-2	CASSLEGSPGGYTF
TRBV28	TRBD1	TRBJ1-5	CASSLDRANQPQHF
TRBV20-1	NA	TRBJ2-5	CSASLIEGQETQYF
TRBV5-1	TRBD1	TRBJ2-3	CASSLHWTGASTDTQYF
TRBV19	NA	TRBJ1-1	CASSIVSGNTEAFF
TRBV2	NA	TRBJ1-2	CASSPYRGYTF
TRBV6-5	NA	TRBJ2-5	CASTGRLSETQYF